What follows describes a single T cell receptor beta chain. This clonotype was detected only a few times. Its target antigen remains unknown. Base qualities are not recorded, but no much larger clone differs from it by a single base. The hyperthyroidism patients were 18 to 65 years old and newly diagnosed, with a disease duration of less than 2 months. Patients with other autoimmune diseases, uncontrolled infections, pregnancy or lactation were excluded from the study. Clinical symptoms, serum thyroxine, TRAb, thyroid ultrasound and orbital computed tomography were used for diagnosis. Total RNA was extracted with Trizol reagent and quality-checked on an Agilent 2100 Bioanalyzer. CDR1 and CDR2 are drawn from the germline V gene: SQVTM, ANQGSEA. From the cysteine up to the phenylalanine, the CDR3 has a length of 14 residues. Only the CDR3 DNA is retained, 42 bases long and in frame from the first base.

For repertoire sequencing, TCR beta CDR3 regions were amplified from RNA transcripts. A first-round RT-PCR used HTBI primers with the Qiagen OneStep RT-PCR kit, followed by a second-round multiplex PCR, size selection and purification. Libraries were sequenced paired-end with 100 bp reads on an Illumina HiSeq2000. The paper's processing steps were these. Reads were processed with SOAPnuke, discarding reads with adapters, uncalled bases, mean Phred below 15, or no exact constant-primer or identifier match. High-quality paired reads were merged with COPE v1.2.5. Unique nucleotide sequences were defined as clonotypes and aligned to IMGT TRB V, D and J references using MiTCR v1.1. Analysis was restricted to V-J combinations with a frequency above 0.0001, which covered 98% to 99.2% of repertoires. For each V-J combination, a TCR clonal expansion and chaos score was defined as F50 clonal expansion divided by the chaos observed in the TCRdist matrix. Welch's t-statistics and random forest were used to reduce features to about 13 V-J combinations, which were fed into a naive Bayes classifier. The Morisita-Horn index was used to measure how similar the thyroid and blood repertoires were. TCRdb took the public reads, trimmed them with fastp at Q25, ran MiXCR for clone calling and kept in-frame beta chains. Each record represents a unique CDR3 protein, reported with the most common genes and DNA among its rows. These V and J calls are TCRdb output, not the study's own analysis. This sample lists 450,000 to 600,000 distinct CDR3 sequences; about 40% were detected once. The ten largest clones capture 4% to 5% of the sample.

The data stem from a study of Graves' ophthalmopathy and Graves' hyperthyroidism (dated by TCRdb to about 2018). Looking at the study overall: Stable hyperthyroidism was defined as no progression to ophthalmopathy within 18 months of follow-up. In total, around 130 blood samples were TCR-sequenced: 43 ophthalmopathy, around 75 hyperthyroidism and approximately 17 hyperthyroidism-to-ophthalmopathy patients. To tell Graves' ophthalmopathy apart from Graves' hyperthyroidism, and to predict which patients would progress to ophthalmopathy, the study relied on TCR beta repertoire signatures. The independent validation cohort included 20 or so hyperthyroidism patients plus 17 patients who later progressed from hyperthyroidism to ophthalmopathy. In several hyperthyroidism patients, the T-cell repertoires found in thyroid tissue were compared with those found in blood. To explore V-J signatures that distinguish ophthalmopathy from hyperthyroidism, a discovery set of about a hundred patients was enrolled, made up of under 50 with ophthalmopathy and around 57 with stable hyperthyroidism. Following sampling, methimazole starting at 30 mg daily was administered to hyperthyroidism patients, and high-dose intravenous methylprednisolone was administered to ophthalmopathy patients. General study outcomes and caveats: In validation, the model predicted ophthalmopathy progression with about 71% sensitivity and about 77% specificity; roughly eleven predicted patients were CT-confirmed with GO in a median of about 6.2 months. Most of the expanded thyroid clonotypes with a frequency above 0.001 were also detected in blood, and it was suggested that the thyroid immune response may be reflected by blood repertoires. Sample size was not statistically predetermined, and group allocation was not concealed from the investigators. The 13-signature model separated ophthalmopathy from stable hyperthyroidism with around 90% sensitivity and approximately 83% specificity in cross-validation, and 80%/75% in the test set.

This TCR was sampled from an adult man with Graves' hyperthyroidism. Sequenced sample: peripheral blood or thyroid tissue (not recorded which). The sequence joins TRBV29-1 to TRBJ1-1; tentative D gene TRBD1, with 6 bases matching. The CDR3 region has the sequence CSARGDYMNTEAFF. The DNA sequence is as follows: TGCAGTGCTAGGGGGGATTACATGAACACTGAAGCTTTCTTT.